The T cell receptor (beta chain) described here comes from a study of blood T cells in healthy people across ages. This clonotype was observed a few times. Its target is unknown. A second PCR, run for about 7 to 11 cycles, used a sample-barcoded 5' primer plus a J-beta primer mix. TCRdb analysed the 5' RACE reads with MiXCR anew, one entry per CDR3 protein. The table has roughly 1,500,000 distinct CDR3 sequences, almost 35% seen once. Caucasian individuals from Russia who were healthy and aged about 6 to 90 acted as donors. The CDR3 extends over 14 amino acids. V shed 6 bases, J shed 6 bases, and the junction held 7 bases outside the gene matches. Germline CDR1 and CDR2: SQVTM and ANQGSEA. The study, taken as a whole, reports: Donor CMV infection status was unknown, possibly confounding age-related changes in expanded clonotypes.

The specimen sequenced was blood. The chain recombines TRBV29-1 with TRBJ1-5; 11 positions agree with TRBD1. The receptor was isolated from a woman in her 30s in good health. This CDR3 reads CSVAGQGAGQPQHF. The CDR3 DNA reads TGCAGCGTCGCCGGACAGGGGGCTGGTCAGCCCCAGCATTTT.